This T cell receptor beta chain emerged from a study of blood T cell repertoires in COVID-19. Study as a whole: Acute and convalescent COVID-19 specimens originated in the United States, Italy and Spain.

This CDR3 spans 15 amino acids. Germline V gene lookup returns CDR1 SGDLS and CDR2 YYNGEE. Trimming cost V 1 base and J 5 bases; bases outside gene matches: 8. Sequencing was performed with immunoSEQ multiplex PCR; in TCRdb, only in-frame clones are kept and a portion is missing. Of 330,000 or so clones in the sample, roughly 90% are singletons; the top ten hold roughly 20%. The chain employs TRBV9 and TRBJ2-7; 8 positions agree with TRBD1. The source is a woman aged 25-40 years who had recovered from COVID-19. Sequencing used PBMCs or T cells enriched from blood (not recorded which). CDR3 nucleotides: TGTGCCAGCAGCGTAACCCCCCAGACAGGGGACGAGCAGTACTTC. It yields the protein CASSVTPQTGDEQYF.